The present TCR beta chain was sequenced within a study of T-cell memory formation after mild COVID-19. The study, taken as a whole, reports: Shrinking CD4+ clones resided mostly in CM and EM, and CD8+ ones in EMRA. Some SARS-CoV-2-responding clones were already detected in memory before infection.

CDR3 length: 15 amino acids. V gave up 2 bases and J gave up 7 bases, with 14 bases separating them. TCRdb passed the 5' RACE reads through MiXCR, listing each CDR3 protein once. The sample holds 170,000 or so distinct CDR3 sequences, 20% to 25% seen once. Only a few counts were recorded for this clonotype. Its specificity is unknown. Sequenced: PBMCs or a T cell subset sorted from them (not recorded which). This rearrangement joins TRBV12-3 or TRBV12-4 to TRBJ2-2; possible D gene TRBD1, 5 bases. This sequence was found in an adult woman who had mild COVID-19 (a few samples of this study predate the infection). Cell type and time point are not known. The CDR3 spells CASSLSQGFGGELFF. DNA of the CDR3: TGTGCCAGCAGTTTATCTCAGGGCTTCGGCGGGGAGCTGTTTTTT.